The entry that follows covers one T cell receptor (beta chain) sequence. Its antigen is unknown. This CDR3 region has 14 residues. CDR1 and CDR2 from the germline V gene are MNHNS and SASEGT. After removal of 4 bases from V and 3 bases from J, the junction contained 3 bases not matched to a gene. The survey-level immunoSEQ assay was used. This table comes from immunoSEQ multiplex PCR, and its TCRdb copy is limited to in-frame clones, with some not included. The data contain over 45,000 clones, about 78% of them singletons. Rectal tissue came from one to two pinch biopsies taken at colonoscopy. This entry comes from a study of pediatric ulcerative colitis. Overall study: Disease was pancolitis in several and left-sided in two, histology-confirmed. Regarding the study as a whole: A couple of rectal clonotypes were found only in ulcerative colitis patients, all of them. A couple of patients' blood samples yielded substantially fewer templates.

Material for sequencing was gut tissue. The sequence was collected from a girl aged 5 to 17 with moderate ulcerative colitis. V and J are TRBV6-1 and TRBJ2-7; 10 bases are a match to TRBD1. The CDR3 sequence is CASSAGTGVYEQYF. In nucleotides, the CDR3 is TGTGCCAGCAGTGCCGGGACAGGGGTCTACGAGCAGTACTTC.